The clone carrying this T cell receptor (beta chain) was recorded at least ten times. Specified time point: before trial treatment. Advanced solid tumors without tumor-infiltrating lymphocytes were required for inclusion. This record comes from a study of low-dose radiotherapy and immunotherapy resistance in tumors. Study at large: Intravenous nivolumab 240 mg every two weeks plus ipilimumab 1 mg/kg every six weeks was given to patients. Patients took 300 mg oral aspirin daily for four cycles from cycle 1 day 1.

The V gene lost 5 bases and the J gene lost 3 bases, with 14 bases spanning the gap. Per germline, CDR1 LGHNA and CDR2 YNFKEQ. This CDR3 contains 15 residues. First-strand cDNA relied on TRAV- and TRBV-specific primers spanning alpha and beta chains. The authors ran around 22 PCR cycles to amplify TCRs with a constant-region primer and V-primer adapter. The mRNA which had been isolated was amplified by in vitro transcription. TCRdb reanalysed the reads using MiXCR and keeps one entry per CDR3 protein. This table holds tens of thousands of distinct CDR3 sequences, 18% found once. This specimen consisted of PBMCs, obtained before treatment. This chain joins TRBV4-2 and TRBJ1-5, with TRBD1 as a possible D gene (6 bases). The TCR originated in a male donor with prostate cancer. The CDR3 DNA reads as TGTGCCAGCAGCTGGACAGAAACATCCAATCAGCCCCAGCATTTT. The encoded protein is CASSWTETSNQPQHF.